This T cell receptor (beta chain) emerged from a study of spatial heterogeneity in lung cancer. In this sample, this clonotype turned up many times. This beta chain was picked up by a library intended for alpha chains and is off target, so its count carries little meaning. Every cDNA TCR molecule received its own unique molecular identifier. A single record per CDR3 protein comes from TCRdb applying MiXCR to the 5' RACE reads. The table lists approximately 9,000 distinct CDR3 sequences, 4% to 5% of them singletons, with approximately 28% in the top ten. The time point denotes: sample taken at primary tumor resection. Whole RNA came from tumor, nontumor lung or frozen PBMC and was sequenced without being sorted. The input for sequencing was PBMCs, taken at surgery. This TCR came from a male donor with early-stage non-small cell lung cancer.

CDR3 residues: CASSRGQGFEAFF. The DNA of the CDR3 is TGTGCCAGCAGTCGGGGACAGGGGTTTGAAGCTTTCTTT. The chain couples TRBV6-2 or TRBV6-3 to TRBJ1-1, with TRBD1 matching over 10 bases. The V gene's germline CDR1 is MNHEY and CDR2 SVGEGT. CDR3 size: 13 residues. With 5 bases clipped from V and 7 bases from J, the junction kept 4 bases outside the gene matches.